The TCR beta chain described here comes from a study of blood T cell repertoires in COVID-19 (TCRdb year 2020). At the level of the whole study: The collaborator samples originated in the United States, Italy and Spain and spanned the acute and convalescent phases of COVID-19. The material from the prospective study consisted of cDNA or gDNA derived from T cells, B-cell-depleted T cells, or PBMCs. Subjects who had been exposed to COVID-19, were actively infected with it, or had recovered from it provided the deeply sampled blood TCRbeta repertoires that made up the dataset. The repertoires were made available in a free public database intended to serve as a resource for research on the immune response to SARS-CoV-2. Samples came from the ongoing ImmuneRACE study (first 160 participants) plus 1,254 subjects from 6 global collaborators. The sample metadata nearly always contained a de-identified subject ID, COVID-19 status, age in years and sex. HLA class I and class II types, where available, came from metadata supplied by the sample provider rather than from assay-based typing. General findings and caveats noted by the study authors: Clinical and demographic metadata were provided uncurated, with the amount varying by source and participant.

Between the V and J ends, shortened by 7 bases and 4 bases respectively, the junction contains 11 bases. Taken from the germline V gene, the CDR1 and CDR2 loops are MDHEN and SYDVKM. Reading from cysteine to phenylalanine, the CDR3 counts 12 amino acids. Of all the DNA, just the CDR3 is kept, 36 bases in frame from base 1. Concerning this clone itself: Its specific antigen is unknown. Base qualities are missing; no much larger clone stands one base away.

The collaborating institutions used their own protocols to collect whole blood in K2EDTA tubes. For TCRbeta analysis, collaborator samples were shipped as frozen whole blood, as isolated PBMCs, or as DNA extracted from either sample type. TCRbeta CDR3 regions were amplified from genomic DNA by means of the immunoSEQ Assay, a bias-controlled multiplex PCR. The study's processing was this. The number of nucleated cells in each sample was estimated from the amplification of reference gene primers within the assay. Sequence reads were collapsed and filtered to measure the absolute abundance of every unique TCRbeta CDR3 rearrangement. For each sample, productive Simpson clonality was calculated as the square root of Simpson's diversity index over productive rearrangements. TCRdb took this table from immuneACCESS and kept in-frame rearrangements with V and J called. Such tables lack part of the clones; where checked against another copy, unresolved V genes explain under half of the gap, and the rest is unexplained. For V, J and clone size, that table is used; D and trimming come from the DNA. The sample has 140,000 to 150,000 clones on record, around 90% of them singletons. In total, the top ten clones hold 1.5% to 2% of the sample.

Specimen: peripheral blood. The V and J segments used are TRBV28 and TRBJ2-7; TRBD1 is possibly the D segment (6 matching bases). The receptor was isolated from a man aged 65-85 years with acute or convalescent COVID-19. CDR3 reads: CASKQGPYEQYF. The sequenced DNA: TGTGCCAGCAAACAGGGACCGTACGAGCAGTACTTC.